Shown below are 25 T cell receptor beta chains from a single sample sequenced in a study of control samples from healthy donors and cancer patients. Sequencing used immunoSEQ multiplex PCR; TCRdb keeps in-frame clones, though not all of them. The table shows some 120,000 clones, with roughly 94% occurring only once. Material for sequencing was blood. The receptor source for this set is a man aged 25 to 45 in good health.

The V call is TRBV9, the J call TRBJ1-1; 11 nucleotides agree with TRBD1. The CDR3 is 14 amino acids. The ends lost 4 bases at V and 4 bases at J; junction bases unmatched: 3. Germline CDR1 is SGDLS and CDR2 is YYNGEE. For the CDR3, the DNA is TGTGCCAGCAGCCGGGACAGGGGGGGCACTGAAGCTTTCTTT. Translated: CASSRDRGGTEAFF.

CDR3 loop: CASSWGANTEAFF. The CDR3, as DNA: TGTGCCAGCAGTTGGGGGGCGAACACTGAAGCTTTCTTT. This chain joins TRBV25-1 and TRBJ1-1, with D tentatively TRBD1 (6 bases). This CDR3 is built from 13 residues. V was pared by 5 bases and J by 1 base, with 8 bases between. Germline V lookup: CDR1 MGHDK, CDR2 SYGVNS.

This clone was seen a single time. The V call is TRBV5-1, the J call TRBJ2-2; D may match TRBD1 or TRBD2 (5 bases each). Trimming left V 4 bases short and J 5 bases short, with 12 bases between. CDR1 and CDR2 from the germline V gene are SGHRS and YFSETQ. The CDR3 has 14 residues. The CDR3 reads CASSTGDGTGELFF. The CDR3 region has the DNA TGCGCCAGCAGCACCGGGGACGGTACCGGGGAGCTGTTTTTT.

The chain employs TRBV11-1 and TRBJ2-1; weak D call: TRBD2 (6 bases). Trimming cost V 5 bases and J 8 bases, with 16 bases left between them. Germline lookup yields CDR1 SGHAT and CDR2 FQDESV (reference sequence). This CDR3 region has 14 residues. CDR3 sequence: CASSPRGWTYEQFF. CDR3 sequence (DNA): TGTGCCAGCAGCCCCCGGGGGTGGACGTATGAGCAGTTCTTC.

This sequence joins TRBV14 and TRBJ2-1; TRBD1 matches at 10 bases. Trimming removed 4 bases from V and 9 bases from J; junction bases left unmatched: 15. The CDR3 is 17 residues long. CDR1 SGHDN and CDR2 FVKESK come from the germline V gene. The CDR3 spells CASSPTTGTGAGGEQFF. CDR3 DNA sequence: TGTGCCAGCAGCCCTACTACCGGGACAGGGGCCGGAGGTGAGCAGTTCTTC.

The genes are TRBV28 and TRBJ1-6, with TRBD1 as a possible D gene (6 bases). Trimming shortened V by 3 bases and J by 6 bases, and 21 bases separated the two germline ends. CDR1 and CDR2 (germline): MDHEN, SYDVKM. This CDR3 has 18 amino acids. Written as DNA, the CDR3 is TGTGCCAGCAGTTTTGGCCCAGCGGACAGTCGAATTAATTCACCCCTCCACTTT. Translated: CASSFGPADSRINSPLHF.

The chain is built from TRBV20-1 and TRBJ1-1; no reliable D call. Trimming cost V 5 bases and J 0 bases, with 4 bases left between them. The length of the CDR3 is 11 residues. Germline V lookup: CDR1 DFQATT, CDR2 SNEGSKA (reference sequence). The CDR3 nucleotides read TGCAGTGCTGTAGTGAACACTGAAGCTTTCTTT. Encoded protein: CSAVVNTEAFF.

V and J are TRBV28 and TRBJ1-2; 9 bases are shared with TRBD1. The germline gives CDR1 MDHEN, CDR2 SYDVKM. This CDR3 comprises 20 residues. The J segment lost 2 bases and the V segment lost 4 bases, leaving 20 bases of the junction unmatched. The CDR3 loop reads CASSYPEWLGTGMENYGYTF. The CDR3 DNA reads TGTGCCAGCAGTTACCCCGAGTGGTTGGGGACAGGGATGGAGAACTATGGCTACACCTTC.

This sequence joins TRBV7-2 and TRBJ1-1; the D gene is possibly TRBD1 (6 bases). Germline lookup yields CDR1 SGHTA and CDR2 FQGNSA. V lost 5 bases to trimming and J lost 5 bases, with 18 bases between them. This CDR3 comprises 15 residues. CDR3: CASSREGGRRTEAFF. In DNA, the CDR3 is TGTGCCAGCAGCAGAGAGGGGGGAAGAAGAACTGAAGCTTTCTTT.

The chain recombines TRBV21-1 with TRBJ1-2; the table calls TRBD1, which could not be checked here. TRBV21-1 is reported as a pseudogene. The CDR3 has 13 amino acids. This CDR3 is CASSKGQSYGYTF. DNA of the CDR3: TGTGCCAGCAGCAAAGGACAGTCCTATGGCTACACCTTC.

The chain recombines TRBV4-3 with TRBJ2-7; possible D gene TRBD2, 5 bases. Germline CDR1 and CDR2: LGHNA and YSLEER. V was cut by 0 bases and J by 7 bases, with 13 bases left in between. The CDR3 totals 14 residues. CDR3 in amino acids: CASSQDEHSGEQYF. The CDR3 nucleotides read TGCGCCAGCAGCCAAGACGAACACTCGGGAGAGCAGTACTTC.

This chain connects TRBV4-3 to TRBJ1-5, with D hard to call. This CDR3 contains 19 residues. Germline V CDR1 and CDR2: LGHNA, YSLEER. Trimming cost V 0 bases and J 0 bases, with 18 bases left between them. The CDR3 DNA is TGCGCCAGCAGCCAAGATCTTTCACCCGGGCCCTATAGCAATCAGCCCCAGCATTTT. Translating it yields CASSQDLSPGPYSNQPQHF.

The CDR3: CASSYDRNQPQHF. The CDR3 coding sequence is TGTGCCAGCAGTTATGATCGCAATCAGCCCCAGCATTTT. The genes are TRBV6-5 and TRBJ1-5; D uncertain. Germline-derived CDR1 and CDR2 are MNHEY and SVGAGI. Trimming left V 3 bases short and J 2 bases short, with 5 bases between. The CDR3 consists of 13 residues.

This chain joins TRBV11-2 and TRBJ2-7, with 8 nucleotides matching TRBD1. Germline values: CDR1 SGHAT, CDR2 FQNNGV. The CDR3 is 15 residues long. The V segment lost 5 bases and the J segment 5 bases; nucleotides outside the gene matches: 11. The CDR3 DNA reads TGTGCCAGCAGCCGCGGACAGGGAGGTAGACACGAGCAGTACTTC. Translated, it gives CASSRGQGGRHEQYF.

As for this clone: The junction differs from germline at one of its ends, possibly a read error. The rearrangement uses TRBV27 and TRBJ2-1, with 7 bases matching TRBD1. The CDR3 sequence is 13 residues long. Germline lookup yields CDR1 MNHEY and CDR2 SMNVEV (reference sequence). The DNA of the CDR3 is TGTGCCAGCAGTTTGACAGGGTACAGTGAGCAGTTCTTC. Encoded protein: CASSLTGYSEQFF.

J is TRBJ1-1 and V is TRBV4-1; TRBD1 might be the D (5 bases). Germline lookup yields CDR1 MGHRA and CDR2 YSYEKL. Trimming took off 5 bases at V and 1 base at J, with 14 bases between the two ends. This CDR3 comprises 15 residues. This chain's CDR3 is CASSSPLGRNTEAFF. The CDR3 coding sequence is TGCGCCAGCAGCTCTCCCTTGGGGCGGAACACTGAAGCTTTCTTT.

This clone has only a few counts. This sequence joins TRBV12-3 or TRBV12-4 and TRBJ1-2, with a tentative D call TRBD1 (5 bases). This CDR3 spans 12 amino acids. V was shortened by 6 bases and J by 5 bases, with 10 bases between the two germline ends. CDR3 loop: CASSPRDYGYTF. CDR3 DNA: TGTGCCAGCAGCCCCAGGGATTATGGCTACACCTTC.

The chain carries TRBV10-3 and TRBJ2-4; 7 bases are a match to TRBD1. This CDR3 is built from 17 residues. V lost 1 base, J lost 1 base, and 7 bases stayed unmatched. Germline V gene lookup returns CDR1 ENHRY and CDR2 SYGVKD. The CDR3 DNA reads as TGTGCCATCAGTGAGTACCGACAGGGATCGGCCAAAAACATTCAGTACTTC. This gives the protein CAISEYRQGSAKNIQYF.

The chain carries TRBV5-6 and TRBJ2-1; 7 bases match TRBD2. The CDR3 length is 16 residues. Germline assignment: CDR1 SGHDT and CDR2 YYEEEE. The V gene end was trimmed by 0 bases and the J gene end by 3 bases; junction bases not matched to a gene: 6. The DNA for the CDR3 is TGTGCCAGCAGCTTGGCTCGGGGGGAATACTACAATGAGCAGTTCTTC. Translation: CASSLARGEYYNEQFF.

The chain has TRBV3-1 (or the pseudogene TRBV3-2) and TRBJ2-7; D is undetermined. Germline assignment: CDR1 LGHDT and CDR2 YNNKEL (reference sequence). The CDR3 consists of 14 residues. Trimming pared 4 bases from V and 3 bases from J, leaving 13 bases between. The CDR3 DNA sequence: TGTGCCAGCAGCCTATGGTTGACAAACTACGAGCAGTACTTC. Protein: CASSLWLTNYEQYF.

CDR3 coding DNA: TGTGCCAGCAGCCAAGATGGGACAGGACGCACAGATACGCAGTATTTT. Its protein product is CASSQDGTGRTDTQYF. The V call is TRBV4-2, the J call TRBJ2-3; 8 positions agree with TRBD1. The CDR3 has 16 residues. Germline trimming cut 0 bases from V and 1 base from J; bases unmatched to any gene: 3. The germline V gene has CDR1 LGHNA and CDR2 YNFKEQ.

Turning to this clone: Given the absence of the conserved phenylalanine or tryptophan at the CDR3 end, a read error is likely. The rearrangement uses TRBV28 and TRBJ1-6, with a possible D match to TRBD1 (6 bases). V gave up 2 bases and J gave up 8 bases, with 10 bases separating them. Per germline, CDR1 MDHEN and CDR2 SYDVKM. This CDR3 is built from 14 residues. The CDR3 reads CASSLQGGHSPLHL. CDR3 coding DNA: TGTGCCAGCAGTTTACAAGGGGGGCATTCACCCCTCCACCTT.

This rearrangement joins TRBV19 to TRBJ1-1, with TRBD1 matching over 8 bases. Trimming at V came to 3 bases and at J to 2 bases, leaving 2 bases not matched to a gene. Germline-derived CDR1 and CDR2 are LNHDA and SQIVND (reference sequence). The CDR3 runs 14 residues. CDR3 region: CASSIGQGNTEAFF. In DNA, the CDR3 is TGTGCCAGTAGTATCGGACAGGGAAACACTGAAGCTTTCTTT.

The chain links TRBV11-2 to TRBJ1-2; the D is unclear. Deletions cut 2 bases from V and 6 bases from J, with 7 bases between. Germline V CDR1 and CDR2: SGHAT, FQNNGV. There are 12 residues in the CDR3. Here the CDR3 reads CASSLTPNGYTF. The CDR3 coding sequence is TGTGCCAGCAGCTTAACCCCTAATGGCTACACCTTC.

J is TRBJ2-2 and V is TRBV7-2; no clear D. The germline CDR1 and CDR2 sequences are SGHTA and FQGNSA. V lost 3 bases, J lost 1 base, and 9 bases lay in between. This CDR3 region has 15 residues. DNA for the CDR3: TGTGCCAGCAGCTTCTGGGCAGGGAACACCGGGGAGCTGTTTTTT. This codes for CASSFWAGNTGELFF.